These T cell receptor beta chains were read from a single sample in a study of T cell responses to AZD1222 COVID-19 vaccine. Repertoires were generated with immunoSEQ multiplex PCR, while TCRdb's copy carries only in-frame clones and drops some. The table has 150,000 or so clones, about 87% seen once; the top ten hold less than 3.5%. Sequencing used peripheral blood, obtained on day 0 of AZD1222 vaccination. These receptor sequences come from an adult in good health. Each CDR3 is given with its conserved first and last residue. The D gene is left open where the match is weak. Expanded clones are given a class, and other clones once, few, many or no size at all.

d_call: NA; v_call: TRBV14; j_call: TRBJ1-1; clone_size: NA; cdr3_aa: CASSIQGLYSTEAFF
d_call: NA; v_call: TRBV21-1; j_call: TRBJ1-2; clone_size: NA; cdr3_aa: CASSARDRGYGYTF
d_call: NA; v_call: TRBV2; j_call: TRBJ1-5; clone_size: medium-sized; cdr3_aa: CASRNSQYSNQPQHF
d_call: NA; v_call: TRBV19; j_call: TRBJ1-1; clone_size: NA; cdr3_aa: CASSVSRAEAFF
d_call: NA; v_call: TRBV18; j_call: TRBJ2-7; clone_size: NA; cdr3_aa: CASSPKLGQAYEQYF
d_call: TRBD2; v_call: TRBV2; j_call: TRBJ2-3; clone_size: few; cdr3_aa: CASGRTSGTDTQYF
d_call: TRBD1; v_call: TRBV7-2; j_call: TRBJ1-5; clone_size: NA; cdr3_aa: CASSLGTGNQPQHF
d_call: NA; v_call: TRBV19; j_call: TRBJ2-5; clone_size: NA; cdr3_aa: CASRGGGTYQETQYF
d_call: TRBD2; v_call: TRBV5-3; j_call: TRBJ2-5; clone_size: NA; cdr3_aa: CARRFGLVETQYF
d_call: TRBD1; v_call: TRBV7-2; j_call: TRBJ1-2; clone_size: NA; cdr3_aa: CASSLTTGVHGYTF
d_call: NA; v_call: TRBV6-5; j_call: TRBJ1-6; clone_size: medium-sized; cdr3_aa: CASSYRQGNLSPLHF
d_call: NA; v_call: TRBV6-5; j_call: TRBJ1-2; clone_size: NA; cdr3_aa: CASSSRPARYGYTF
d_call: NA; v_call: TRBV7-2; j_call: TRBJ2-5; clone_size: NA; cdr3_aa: CASSFGVLETQYF
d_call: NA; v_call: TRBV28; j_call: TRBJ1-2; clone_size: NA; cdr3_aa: CASSEGTGGTYGYTF
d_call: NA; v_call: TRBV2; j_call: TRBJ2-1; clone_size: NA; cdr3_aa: CASSMDAGGPEQFF
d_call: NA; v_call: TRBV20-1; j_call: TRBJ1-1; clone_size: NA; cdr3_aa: CSASRGYDTEAFF
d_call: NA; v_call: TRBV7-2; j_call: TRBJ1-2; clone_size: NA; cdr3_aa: CASSLVISSNYGYTF
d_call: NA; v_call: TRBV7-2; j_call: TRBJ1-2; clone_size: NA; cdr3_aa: CASSSPGPGYGYTF
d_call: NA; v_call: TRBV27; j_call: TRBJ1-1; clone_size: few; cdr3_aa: CASSSYRTGLTEAFF
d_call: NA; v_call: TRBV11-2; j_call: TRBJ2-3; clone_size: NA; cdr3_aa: CASSLGYADTQYF
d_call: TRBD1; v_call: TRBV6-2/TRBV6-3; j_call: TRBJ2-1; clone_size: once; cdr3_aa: CASSPNPGQGALGQFF
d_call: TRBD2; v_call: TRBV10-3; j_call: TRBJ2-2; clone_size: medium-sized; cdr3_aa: CAVLGSGGIGELFF
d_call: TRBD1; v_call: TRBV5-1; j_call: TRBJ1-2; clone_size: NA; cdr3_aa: CASSSNQGGMRYGYTF
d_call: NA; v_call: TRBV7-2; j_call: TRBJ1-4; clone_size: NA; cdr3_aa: CASSLGSVPNEKLFF
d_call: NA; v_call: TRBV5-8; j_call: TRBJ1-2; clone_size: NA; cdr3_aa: CASSTLGPTNYGYTF
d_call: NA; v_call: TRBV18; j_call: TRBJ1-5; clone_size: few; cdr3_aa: CASSSKGGANQPQHF
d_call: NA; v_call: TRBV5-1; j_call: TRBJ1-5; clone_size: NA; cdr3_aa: CASSLGGGGQPQHF
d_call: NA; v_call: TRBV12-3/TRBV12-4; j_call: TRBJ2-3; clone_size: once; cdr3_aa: CASSAGDPRVYF
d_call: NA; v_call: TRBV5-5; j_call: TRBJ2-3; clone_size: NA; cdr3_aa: CASSLAVAASTDTQYF
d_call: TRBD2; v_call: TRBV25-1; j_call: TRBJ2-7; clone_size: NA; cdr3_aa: CASSTSGGSNEQYF
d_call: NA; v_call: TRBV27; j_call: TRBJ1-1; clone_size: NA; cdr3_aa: CASSPTTSTEAFF
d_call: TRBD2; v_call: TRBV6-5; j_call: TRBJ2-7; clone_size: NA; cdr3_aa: CASSYSSGGIYEQYF
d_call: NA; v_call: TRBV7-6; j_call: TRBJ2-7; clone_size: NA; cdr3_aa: CASSLAEGDSYEQYF
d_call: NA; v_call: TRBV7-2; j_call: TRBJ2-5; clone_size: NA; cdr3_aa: CASSLASGYQETQYF
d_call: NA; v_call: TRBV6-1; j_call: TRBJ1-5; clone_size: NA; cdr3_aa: CASSESGTNNQPQHF